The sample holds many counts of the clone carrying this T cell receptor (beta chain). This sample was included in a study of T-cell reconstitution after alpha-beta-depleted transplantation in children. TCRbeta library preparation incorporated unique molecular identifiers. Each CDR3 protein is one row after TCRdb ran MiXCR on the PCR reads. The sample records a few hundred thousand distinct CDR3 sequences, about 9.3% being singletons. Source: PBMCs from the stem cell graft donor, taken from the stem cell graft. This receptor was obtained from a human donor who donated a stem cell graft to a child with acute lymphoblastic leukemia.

This CDR3 is CASSMNTEAFF. The CDR3 DNA follows: TGTGCCAGCAGCATGAACACTGAAGCTTTCTTT. The V gene is TRBV11-2, the J gene TRBJ1-1; D remains ambiguous. The CDR3 sequence is 11 residues long. The germline CDR1 and CDR2 sequences are SGHAT and FQNNGV. V was clipped by 5 bases and J by 0 bases, with 1 base between them.